The 13 T cell receptor beta chains presented below share a single source sample, sequenced in a study of blood T cell repertoires in COVID-19. Libraries were prepared by immunoSEQ multiplex PCR; TCRdb keeps only in-frame clonotypes and omits some of them. The table lists about 160,000 clones, 70% to 90% of them singletons. Sample: peripheral blood. The source is a man aged 35 to 55 with acute or convalescent COVID-19.

The gene calls are TRBV11-2 and TRBJ2-2; TRBD2 matches at 8 bases. V was clipped by 2 bases and J by 6 bases; unmatched bases: 11. Germline V CDR1 and CDR2: SGHAT, FQNNGV. The CDR3 has 17 amino acids. CDR3 nucleotide sequence: TGTGCCAGCAGCTTAACTGATGGCGGGGGGATATCCGGGGAGCTGTTTTTT. It translates to CASSLTDGGGISGELFF.

The genes are TRBV2 and TRBJ2-7; D possibly corresponds to TRBD1 (6 bases). CDR1 is SNHLY and CDR2 is FYNNEI in the germline V gene. This CDR3 is 13 amino acids long. V gave up 6 bases and J gave up 4 bases, with 13 bases separating them. CDR3 in amino acids: CASSSHQGYEQYF. The CDR3 DNA reads TGTGCCAGCAGCTCCCATCAGGGGTACGAGCAGTACTTC.

The rearrangement links TRBV11-2 to TRBJ1-2, with 7 nucleotides matching TRBD1. V shed 1 base, J shed 9 bases, and the junction held 5 bases outside the gene matches. CDR1 and CDR2 (germline): SGHAT, FQNNGV. This CDR3 comprises 13 residues. As DNA, the CDR3 is TGTGCCAGCAGCTTAGCAGGGGGGTACCGCTACACCTTC. Its protein is CASSLAGGYRYTF.

V usage is TRBV5-6 and J usage is TRBJ1-4; 10 nucleotides agree with TRBD1. The V and J ends lost 3 bases and 0 bases, in that order; junction bases with no gene match: 2. The germline V gene encodes CDR1 SGHDT and CDR2 YYEEEE. The CDR3 spans 16 residues. The CDR3 sequence is CASSSGQGTTNEKLFF. CDR3 coding DNA: TGTGCCAGCAGCTCGGGACAGGGGACAACTAATGAAAAACTGTTTTTT.

The V and J genes are TRBV18 and TRBJ2-1; TRBD1 is a possible D gene (6 bases). Germline V lookup: CDR1 KGHSH, CDR2 LQKENI. The germline V and J ends were trimmed by 3 bases and 5 bases, with 14 bases remaining between them. CDR3 length: 15 residues. The DNA for the CDR3 is TGTGCCAGCTCACCCACAGGGATGGGGGACAATGAGCAGTTCTTC. Encoded protein: CASSPTGMGDNEQFF.

The chain joins TRBV30 to TRBJ1-2; TRBD1 matches at 10 bases. Germline V gene sequence: CDR1 GTSNPN, CDR2 SVGIG (reference sequence). CDR3 length equals 13 residues. V gave up 3 bases and J gave up 6 bases; unmatched junction bases: 4. The CDR3 nucleotides read TGTGCCTGGAGCGGAGGGACAGGGGATGGCTACACCTTC. Protein: CAWSGGTGDGYTF.

The V gene is TRBV5-6, the J gene TRBJ2-5; 8 bases agree with TRBD2. The V and J ends lost 10 bases and 5 bases, in that order; junction bases with no gene match: 13. Germline V gene lookup returns CDR1 SGHDT and CDR2 YYEEEE. The CDR3 consists of 14 residues. Written as DNA, the CDR3 is TGTGCCCGCCGCCGGGGGGGGGCCGGGGAGACCCAGTACTTC. Translation gives CARRRGGAGETQYF.

The chain couples TRBV11-2 to TRBJ2-4; 10 nucleotides align to TRBD1. The CDR3 sequence is 17 residues long. The germline gives CDR1 SGHAT, CDR2 FQNNGV. V shed 5 bases, J shed 4 bases, and the junction held 11 bases outside the gene matches. The CDR3: CASSLVSRQGAKNIQYF. For the CDR3, the DNA is TGTGCCAGCAGCCTAGTAAGCCGACAGGGGGCAAAAAACATTCAGTACTTC.

The chain carries TRBV6-5 and TRBJ2-7; TRBD1 agrees at 7 bases. The CDR3 extends over 13 amino acids. Germline CDR1 MNHEY, CDR2 SVGAGI. Trimming removed 6 bases from V and 1 base from J; junction bases left unmatched: 3. CDR3 nucleotides: TGTGCCAGCAGACCGGGACAGTCCTACGAGCAGTACTTC. It encodes CASRPGQSYEQYF.

This clone has a handful of counts. The CDR3 loop reads CASSSPGQGTGNTIYF. Here the CDR3 DNA reads TGCGCCAGCAGCTCGCCGGGACAGGGTACTGGAAACACCATATATTTT. V is TRBV5-1 and J is TRBJ1-3, with 9 positions matching TRBD1. Germline CDR1 SGHRS, CDR2 YFSETQ. The V gene end was trimmed by 3 bases and the J gene end by 2 bases; junction bases not matched to a gene: 6. The CDR3 runs 16 residues.

The rearrangement joins TRBV5-6 to TRBJ1-6; no firm D call. This CDR3 spans 14 amino acids. Trimming removed 0 bases at V and 8 bases at J, with 9 bases between. CDR1 is SGHDT and CDR2 is YYEEEE in the germline V gene. The CDR3 DNA reads as TGTGCCAGCAGCTTGGGGAGTAATGATTCACCCCTCCACTTT. This codes for CASSLGSNDSPLHF. The entire variable domain, with the rest obtained from reference TRBV5-6 and TRBJ1-6, is as follows: DAGVTQSPTHLIKTRGQQVTLRCSPKSGHDTVSWYQQALGQGPQFIFQYYEEEERQRGNFPDRFSGHQFPNYSSELNVNALLLGDSALYLCASSLGSNDSPLHFGNGTRLTVT.

V gene TRBV5-6 combines with J gene TRBJ1-2; D remains unclear. This CDR3 comprises 15 residues. The germline gives CDR1 SGHDT, CDR2 YYEEEE. With 2 bases removed from V and 3 bases from J, the gap between germline ends came to 14 bases. The CDR3 DNA reads as TGTGCCAGCAGCTTAGTATCTAGATACGACTATGGCTACACCTTC. Amino acids: CASSLVSRYDYGYTF.

This chain joins TRBV7-9 and TRBJ1-2, with D possibly TRBD1 on 6 matching bases. The length of the CDR3 is 19 residues. Germline CDR1 SEHNR, CDR2 FQNEAQ (reference sequence). Deletions cut 0 bases from V and 3 bases from J, with 23 bases between. CDR3 bases: TGTGCCAGCAGCTTAGCATTCCGGGACACCGCGCCAGATGACTATGGCTACACCTTC. Its protein is CASSLAFRDTAPDDYGYTF. Based on the CDR3 plus reference TRBV7-9 and TRBJ1-2, the full variable domain is DTGVSQNPRHKITKRGQNVTFRCDPISEHNRLYWYRQTLGQGPEFLTYFQNEAQLEKSRLLSDRFSAERPKGSFSTLEIQRTEQGDSAMYLCASSLAFRDTAPDDYGYTFGSGTRLTVV.